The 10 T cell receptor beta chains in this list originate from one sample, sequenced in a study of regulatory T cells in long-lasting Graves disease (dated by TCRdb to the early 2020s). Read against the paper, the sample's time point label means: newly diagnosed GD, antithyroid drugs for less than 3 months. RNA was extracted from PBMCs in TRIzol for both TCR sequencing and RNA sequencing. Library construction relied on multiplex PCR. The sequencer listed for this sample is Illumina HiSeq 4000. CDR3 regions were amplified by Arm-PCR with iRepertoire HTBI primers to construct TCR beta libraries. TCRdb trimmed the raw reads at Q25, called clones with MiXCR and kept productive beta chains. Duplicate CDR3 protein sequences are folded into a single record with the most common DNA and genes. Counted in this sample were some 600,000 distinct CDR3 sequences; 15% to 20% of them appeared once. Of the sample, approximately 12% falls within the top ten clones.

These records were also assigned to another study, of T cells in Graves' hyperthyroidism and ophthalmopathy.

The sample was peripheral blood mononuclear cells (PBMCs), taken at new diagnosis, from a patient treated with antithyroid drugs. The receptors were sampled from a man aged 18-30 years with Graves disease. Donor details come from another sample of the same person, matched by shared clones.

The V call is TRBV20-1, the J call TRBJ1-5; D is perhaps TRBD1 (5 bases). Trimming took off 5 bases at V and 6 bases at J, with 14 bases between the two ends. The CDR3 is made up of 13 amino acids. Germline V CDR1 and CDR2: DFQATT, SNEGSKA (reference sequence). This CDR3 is CSAQAPGGQPQHF. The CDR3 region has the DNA TGCAGTGCTCAAGCGCCCGGGGGTCAGCCCCAGCATTTT.

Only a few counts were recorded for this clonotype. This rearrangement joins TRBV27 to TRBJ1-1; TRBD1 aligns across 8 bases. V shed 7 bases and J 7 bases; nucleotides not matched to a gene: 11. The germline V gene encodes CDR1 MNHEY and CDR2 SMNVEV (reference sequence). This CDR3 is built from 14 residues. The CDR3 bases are TGTGCCAGCACCTCTGTGGGGACAGGTTTTGAAGCTTTCTTT. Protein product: CASTSVGTGFEAFF.

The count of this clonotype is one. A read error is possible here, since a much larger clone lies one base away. CDR3 sequence (DNA): TGTGCCAGCCCACCTGCGAGGAACACTGAAGCTTTCTTT. The encoded protein is CASPPARNTEAFF. The chain uses TRBV18 and TRBJ1-1; the D is unclear. The CDR3 is 13 residues long. The germline CDR1 and CDR2 sequences are KGHSH and LQKENI.

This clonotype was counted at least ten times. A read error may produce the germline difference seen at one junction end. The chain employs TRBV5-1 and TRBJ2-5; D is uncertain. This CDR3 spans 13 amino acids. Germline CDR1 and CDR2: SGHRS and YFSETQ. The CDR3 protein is CASSLGSEETQYF. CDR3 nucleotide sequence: TGTGCCAGCAGCTTAGGTTCGGAAGAGACCCAGTACTTC. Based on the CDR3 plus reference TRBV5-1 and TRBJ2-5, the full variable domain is KAGVTQTPRYLIKTRGQQVTLSCSPISGHRSVSWYQQTPGQGLQFLFEYFSETQRNKGNFPGRFSGRQFSNSRSEMNVSTLELGDSALYLCASSLGSEETQYFGPGTRLLVL.

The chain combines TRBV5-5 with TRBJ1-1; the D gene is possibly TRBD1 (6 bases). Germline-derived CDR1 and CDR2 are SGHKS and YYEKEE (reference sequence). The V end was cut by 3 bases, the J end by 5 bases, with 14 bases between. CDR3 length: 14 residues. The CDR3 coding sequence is TGTGCCAGCAGCTGGGGGGCGAGGGTGACTGAAGCTTTCTTT. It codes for CASSWGARVTEAFF.

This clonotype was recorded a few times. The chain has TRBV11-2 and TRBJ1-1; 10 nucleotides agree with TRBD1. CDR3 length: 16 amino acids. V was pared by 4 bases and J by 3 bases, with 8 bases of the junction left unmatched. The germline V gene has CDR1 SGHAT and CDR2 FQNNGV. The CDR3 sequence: CASSSGTGAVDTEAFF. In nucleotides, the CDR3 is TGTGCCAGCAGCTCAGGGACAGGGGCCGTTGACACTGAAGCTTTCTTT.

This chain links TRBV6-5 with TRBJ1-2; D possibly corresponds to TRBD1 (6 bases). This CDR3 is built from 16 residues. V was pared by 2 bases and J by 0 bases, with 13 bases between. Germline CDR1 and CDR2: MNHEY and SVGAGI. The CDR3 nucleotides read TGTGCCAGCAGTTACCTTGGGGGCAGAGCTAACTATGGCTACACCTTC. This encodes CASSYLGGRANYGYTF.

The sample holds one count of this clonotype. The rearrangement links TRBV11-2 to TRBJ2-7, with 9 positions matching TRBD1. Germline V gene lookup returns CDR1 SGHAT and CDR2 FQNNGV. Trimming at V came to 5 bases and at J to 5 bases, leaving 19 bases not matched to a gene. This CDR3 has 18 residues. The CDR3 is CASSLPPLGTGKNNEQYF. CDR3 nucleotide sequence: TGTGCCAGCAGCCTCCCCCCTTTAGGGACAGGGAAGAACAACGAGCAGTACTTC.

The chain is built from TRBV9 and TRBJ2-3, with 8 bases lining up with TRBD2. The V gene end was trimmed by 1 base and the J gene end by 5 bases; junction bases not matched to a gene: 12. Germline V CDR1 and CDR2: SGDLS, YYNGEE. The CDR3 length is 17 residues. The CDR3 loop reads CASSVPSGTSSLDTQYF. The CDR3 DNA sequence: TGTGCCAGCAGCGTACCCTCCGGGACTAGTTCGTTAGATACGCAGTATTTT. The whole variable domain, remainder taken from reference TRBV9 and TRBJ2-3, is DSGVTQTPKHLITATGQRVTLRCSPRSGDLSVYWYQQSLDQGLQFLIQYYNGEERAKGNILERFSAQQFPDLHSELNLSSLELGDSALYFCASSVPSGTSSLDTQYFGPGTRLTVL.

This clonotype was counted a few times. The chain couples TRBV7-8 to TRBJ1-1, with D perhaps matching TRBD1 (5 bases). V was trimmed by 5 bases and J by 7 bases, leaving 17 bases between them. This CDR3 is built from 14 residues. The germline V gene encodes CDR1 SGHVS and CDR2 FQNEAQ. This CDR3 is CASSLPGVRGEAFF. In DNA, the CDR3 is TGTGCCAGCAGCCTCCCGGGGGTGCGAGGTGAAGCTTTCTTT.